This T cell receptor (beta chain) was profiled in a study of blood T cell repertoires in COVID-19. The CDR3 contains 15 residues. Trimming stripped 7 bases from V and 3 bases from J, with 17 bases between. CDR1 is LNHDA and CDR2 is SQIVND in the germline V gene (reference sequence). Per the original methods: The assay estimated nucleated cells by amplifying reference gene primers. The method was immunoSEQ multiplex PCR; TCRdb's version includes in-frame clones alone and lacks a portion of them. Clone size and V and J calls were adopted from that table, with D and trimming inferred from the DNA. The top ten hold more than 15% of the sample, which has about 46,000 clones, 80% to 90% seen once.

The sequence was obtained from a human donor in a cohort sampled during active COVID-19. The donor label of this sample is uncertain. Sequenced sample: peripheral blood. The chain couples TRBV19 to TRBJ2-3; TRBD1 is a possible D gene (6 bases). CDR3 in DNA: TGTGCCAGTAACCAACAGGGTTTTGGAACAGATACGCAGTATTTT. It yields the protein CASNQQGFGTDTQYF.